This passage covers 24 T cell receptor beta chains from one sample sequenced in a study of blood T cell repertoires in COVID-19 (dated by TCRdb to about 2020). Library construction relied on the immunoSEQ multiplex PCR assay. As stored in TCRdb, this immuneACCESS dataset retains in-frame rearrangements with V and J assigned. A fraction of the clones does not appear; measured against another copy, unresolved V genes explain less than half of the discrepancy, and the remainder lacks a known reason. The sample includes 250,000 to 300,000 clones, with approximately 89% observed a single time. The top ten clones comprise around 10% of the sample. Sequencing was performed on peripheral blood. These receptors all come from a woman in her twenties or thirties with COVID-19, enrolled during active disease.

This chain connects TRBV5-1 to TRBJ2-5; 10 bases are shared with TRBD2. From germline, CDR1 is SGHRS and CDR2 YFSETQ. The CDR3 totals 17 residues. The ends lost 0 bases at V and 3 bases at J; junction bases unmatched: 8. The CDR3 nucleotides are TGCGCCAGCAGCTTGGATGGCAGAGCGGGGGGGAAAGAGACCCAGTACTTC. Translating it yields CASSLDGRAGGKETQYF.

V usage is TRBV5-1 and J usage is TRBJ1-3, with 9 bases matching TRBD1. The CDR3 length is 14 residues. Germline trimming cut 2 bases from V and 4 bases from J; bases unmatched to any gene: 1. From germline, CDR1 is SGHRS and CDR2 YFSETQ. The chain's CDR3 is CASSFGTGGNTIYF. CDR3 bases: TGCGCCAGCAGCTTCGGGACAGGGGGAAACACCATATATTTT.

The chain uses TRBV5-1 and TRBJ1-2, with 12 positions matching TRBD1. This CDR3 comprises 15 residues. With 3 bases clipped from V and 7 bases from J, the junction kept 7 bases outside the gene matches. From germline, CDR1 is SGHRS and CDR2 YFSETQ. This CDR3 reads CASSSPGQGALGYTF. The CDR3 bases are TGCGCCAGCAGCTCTCCGGGACAGGGGGCTCTTGGCTACACCTTC.

The chain joins TRBV3-1 (or the pseudogene TRBV3-2) to TRBJ1-1; tentative D call: TRBD1 (5 bases). The CDR3 covers 15 residues. Germline V gene data show CDR1 as LGHDT and CDR2 as YNNKEL (reference sequence). V was trimmed by 5 bases and J by 4 bases, leaving 17 bases between them. The DNA of the CDR3 is TGTGCCAGCAGCACCGGGGGGAGCAGGACCACTGAAGCTTTCTTT. As protein: CASSTGGSRTTEAFF.

The rearrangement joins TRBV1 to TRBJ1-4; TRBD1 is taken as the D call from the table, unchecked against the DNA. TRBV1 is an annotated pseudogene. This CDR3 contains 16 residues. The CDR3 DNA is TGCACCAGCAGCCAAGACTTAGGGGCAACTAATGAAAAACTGTTTTTT. Protein sequence: CTSSQDLGATNEKLFF.

The J gene is TRBJ1-6, the V gene TRBV6-5; the D gene is possibly TRBD1 (6 bases). There are 16 residues in the CDR3. Germline loops: CDR1 MNHEY, CDR2 SVGAGI. V was shortened by 0 bases and J by 12 bases, with 18 bases between the two germline ends. CDR3 nucleotide sequence: TGTGCCAGCAGTTACTCGAACAGGGCACCATTCCTACCCCTCCACTTT. Amino acid sequence: CASSYSNRAPFLPLHF.

V gene TRBV7-8 combines with J gene TRBJ2-7; 11 bases match TRBD2. In germline, CDR1 is SGHVS, CDR2 FQNEAQ. V lost 5 bases and J lost 0; bases outside the gene matches: 3. The CDR3 has 15 amino acids. CDR3 sequence: CASSPLAGDSYEQYF. For the CDR3, the DNA is TGTGCCAGCAGCCCACTAGCGGGGGACTCCTACGAGCAGTACTTC.

The rearrangement joins TRBV6-5 to TRBJ2-7; 7 bases line up with TRBD1. Germline CDR1 is MNHEY and CDR2 is SVGAGI. CDR3 length equals 16 residues. After removal of 0 bases from V and 3 bases from J, the junction contained 8 bases not matched to a gene. DNA of the CDR3: TGTGCCAGCAGTTACTCGAACCAGGGGGTAAACTACGAGCAGTACTTC. Translated, it gives CASSYSNQGVNYEQYF.

Turning to this clone: Other DNA sequences within the sample encode an identical CDR3. This chain links TRBV19 with TRBJ2-7, with D possibly being TRBD1 (5 bases). CDR3 length: 13 amino acids. V shed 3 bases and J shed 7 bases, with 13 bases lying between them. CDR1 is LNHDA, CDR2 SQIVND, per germline (reference sequence). This CDR3 reads CASSIGQGGEQYF. The CDR3 region has the DNA TGTGCCAGTAGTATCGGCCAGGGTGGGGAGCAGTACTTC.

This sequence joins TRBV21-1 and TRBJ2-7; the table's D call TRBD2 went unverified against the DNA. TRBV21-1 is assigned pseudogene status. The CDR3 extends over 16 amino acids. CDR3: CASSIEFEGLRVEQYF. DNA of the CDR3: TGTGCCAGCAGCATTGAGTTTGAGGGCCTTCGGGTCGAGCAGTACTTC.

The V gene is TRBV6-2 or TRBV6-3, the J gene TRBJ1-6; no firm D call. The CDR3 contains 14 residues. Germline values: CDR1 MNHEY, CDR2 SVGEGT. V gave up 0 bases and J gave up 7 bases, with 7 bases separating them. The CDR3 DNA reads as TGTGCCAGCAGTTACTCGTACAGAAATTCACCCCTCCACTTT. This encodes CASSYSYRNSPLHF.

CDR3 region: CASSPQTGPNSGNTIYF. For the CDR3, the DNA is TGTGCCAGCAGCCCCCAGACAGGGCCAAACTCTGGAAACACCATATATTTT. This chain joins TRBV5-5 and TRBJ1-3, with TRBD1 identical over 7 bases. The V gene end was trimmed by 4 bases and the J gene end by 0 bases; junction bases not matched to a gene: 10. The CDR3 has 17 amino acids. Germline loops: CDR1 SGHKS, CDR2 YYEKEE (reference sequence).

V is TRBV3-1 (or the pseudogene TRBV3-2) and J is TRBJ2-1; no reliable D call. The CDR3 runs 14 residues. The V end was cut by 1 base, the J end by 8 bases, with 12 bases between. The germline V gene has CDR1 LGHDT and CDR2 YNNKEL (reference sequence). In DNA, the CDR3 is TGTGCCAGCAGCCAAGGGCCCCTAGGAGATGAGCAGTTCTTC. Encoded protein: CASSQGPLGDEQFF.

The chain has TRBV5-1 and TRBJ1-2; TRBD1 aligns across 9 bases. From germline, CDR1 is SGHRS and CDR2 YFSETQ. V shed 6 bases and J 4 bases; nucleotides not matched to a gene: 13. The CDR3 runs to 16 residues. DNA for the CDR3: TGCGCCAGCAAGACCGGGACAGGGACGACCCTCTATGGCTACACCTTC. Translated, it gives CASKTGTGTTLYGYTF.

The chain is built from TRBV5-8 and TRBJ2-7; 10 positions match TRBD2. The CDR3 consists of 15 residues. CDR1 and CDR2 (germline): SGHTS, YDEGEE. J lost 6 bases, V lost 3 bases, and 9 bases had no gene match. The chain's CDR3 is CASSWTAGGRLEQYF. In DNA form, the CDR3 reads TGTGCCAGCAGCTGGACAGCGGGGGGGCGACTCGAGCAGTACTTC.

This clone has a handful of counts. The chain carries TRBV7-9 and TRBJ2-5; D gene unclear. CDR3 length: 15 amino acids. The V end was cut by 4 bases, the J end by 2 bases, with 14 bases between. Looked up from germline, CDR1 is SEHNR and CDR2 is FQNEAQ (reference sequence). The CDR3 DNA follows: TGTGCCAGCAGCTCCGGCCGGGTGGTTCAAGAGACCCAGTACTTC. This gives the protein CASSSGRVVQETQYF.

This chain links TRBV18 with TRBJ2-5; 7 nucleotides match TRBD1. The junction had 5 bases not matched to a gene; V was cut back by 5 bases and J by 2 bases. Germline CDR1 KGHSH, CDR2 LQKENI. CDR3 length: 14 residues. In nucleotides, the CDR3 is TGTGCCAGCTCAGCGACAGGGTGGCAAGAGACCCAGTACTTC. Its protein product is CASSATGWQETQYF.

The chain carries TRBV5-1 and TRBJ1-2; D might be TRBD1 (5 bases). This CDR3 spans 15 amino acids. Trimming removed 2 bases at V and 0 bases at J, with 11 bases between. The germline V gene encodes CDR1 SGHRS and CDR2 YFSETQ. The CDR3, as DNA: TGCGCCAGCAGCTTTGGGGGGAGGACTAACTATGGCTACACCTTC. It specifies CASSFGGRTNYGYTF.

This rearrangement joins TRBV6-5 to TRBJ1-3; 7 bases fit TRBD1. The CDR3 is 13 amino acids. Losses at the gene ends were 2 bases for V and 8 bases for J; bases not matched to a gene: 3. The germline CDR1 and CDR2 sequences are MNHEY and SVGAGI. The CDR3: CASSYQGQYTIYF. The DNA of the CDR3 is TGTGCCAGCAGTTACCAGGGACAGTACACCATATATTTT.

V usage is TRBV27 and J usage is TRBJ1-2; 10 bases are shared with TRBD1. Germline CDR1 reads MNHEY; CDR2 reads SMNVEV (reference sequence). The ends lost 0 bases at V and 8 bases at J; junction bases unmatched: 6. The CDR3 sequence is 15 residues long. Here the CDR3 reads CASSLSGGTGEGYTF. CDR3 DNA sequence: TGTGCCAGCAGTTTATCGGGGGGGACAGGGGAAGGCTACACCTTC.

The V and J genes are TRBV19 and TRBJ2-7; 12 bases match TRBD1. This CDR3 comprises 16 residues. The germline V gene encodes CDR1 LNHDA and CDR2 SQIVND (reference sequence). V dropped 4 bases and J dropped 5; count of bases not matched to a gene: 9. The CDR3 region is CASSRSGTGGLDEQYF. The CDR3 DNA follows: TGTGCCAGTAGTAGGAGCGGGACAGGGGGCTTGGACGAGCAGTACTTC.

CDR3 protein: CASSQSQGAVSEAFF. The CDR3 DNA reads TGCGCCAGCAGCCAAAGTCAGGGGGCAGTCTCTGAAGCTTTCTTT. The chain uses TRBV4-1 and TRBJ1-1, with 8 positions matching TRBD1. CDR1 and CDR2 from the germline V gene are MGHRA and YSYEKL. The CDR3 runs 15 residues. V trimming: 2 bases; J trimming: 6 bases; junction bases outside the gene matches: 8.

This chain joins TRBV7-7 and TRBJ2-1, with TRBD2 matching over 16 bases. The germline gives CDR1 SSHAT, CDR2 FNYEAQ (reference sequence). The CDR3 covers 17 residues. J lost 10 bases, V lost 6 bases, and 12 bases had no gene match. In DNA form, the CDR3 reads TGTGCCAGCAGGTTGTGGGGACTAGCGGGGGGGCCGGGAGAGCAGTTCTTC. Encoded protein: CASRLWGLAGGPGEQFF.

The chain has TRBV5-5 and TRBJ2-7; weak D call: TRBD2 (6 bases). V was clipped by 4 bases and J by 3 bases, with 17 bases between them. CDR3 length equals 15 residues. Germline V gives CDR1 SGHKS, CDR2 YYEKEE (reference sequence). This CDR3 reads CASSHAWEVGYEQYF. The CDR3 DNA is TGTGCCAGCAGCCACGCATGGGAGGTTGGCTACGAGCAGTACTTC.